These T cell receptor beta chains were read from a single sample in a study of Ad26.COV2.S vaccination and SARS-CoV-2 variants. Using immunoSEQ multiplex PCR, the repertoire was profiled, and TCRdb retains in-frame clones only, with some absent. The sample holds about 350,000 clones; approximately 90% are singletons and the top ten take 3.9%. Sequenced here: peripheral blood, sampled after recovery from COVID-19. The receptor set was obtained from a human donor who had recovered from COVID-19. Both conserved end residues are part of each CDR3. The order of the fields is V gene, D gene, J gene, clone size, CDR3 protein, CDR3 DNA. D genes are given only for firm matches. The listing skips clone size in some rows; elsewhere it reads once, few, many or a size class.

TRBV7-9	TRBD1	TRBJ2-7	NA	CASRMTGTANEQYF	TGTGCCAGCAGGATGACCGGGACAGCTAACGAGCAGTACTTC
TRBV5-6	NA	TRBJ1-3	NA	CASSLGGVDNTIYF	TGTGCCAGCAGCTTGGGTGGGGTAGACAACACCATATATTTT
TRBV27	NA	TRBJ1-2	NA	CASIGRDTGGYGYTF	TGTGCCAGCATTGGGCGGGACACCGGGGGCTATGGCTACACCTTC
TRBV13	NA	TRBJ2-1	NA	CASSLGAPYEQFF	TGTGCCAGCAGCTTAGGCGCCCCGTATGAGCAGTTCTTC
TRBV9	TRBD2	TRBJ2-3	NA	CASSVPSGLAGIMDTQYF	TGTGCCAGCAGCGTACCATCGGGACTAGCGGGGATCATGGATACGCAGTATTTT
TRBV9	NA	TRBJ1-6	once	CASSAGQIYNSPLHF	TGTGCCAGCAGCGCCGGACAGATTTATAATTCACCCCTCCACTTT
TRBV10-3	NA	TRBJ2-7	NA	CAIAADSYEQYF	TGTGCCATCGCGGCAGACTCCTACGAGCAGTACTTC
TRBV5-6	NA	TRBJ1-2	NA	CASSLAGEGDGYTF	TGTGCCAGCAGCTTGGCCGGGGAAGGGGATGGCTACACCTTC
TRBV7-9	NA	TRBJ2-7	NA	CASSLGQGHYEQYF	TGTGCCAGCAGCTTAGGGCAGGGTCACTACGAGCAGTACTTC
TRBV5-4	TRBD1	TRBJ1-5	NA	CASSYGSPGGPGPQHF	TGTGCCAGCAGCTATGGAAGCCCAGGGGGCCCCGGACCCCAGCATTTT
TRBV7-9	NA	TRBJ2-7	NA	CASSLGSVSYEQYF	TGTGCCAGCAGCTTAGGATCGGTTTCCTACGAGCAGTACTTC
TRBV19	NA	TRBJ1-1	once	CATTRNTEAFF	TGTGCCACCACGCGGAACACTGAAGCTTTCTTT
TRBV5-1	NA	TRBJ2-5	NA	CASSGTRETQYF	TGCGCCAGCAGTGGCACTCGGGAGACCCAGTACTTC
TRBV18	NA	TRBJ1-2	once	CASSPPENPYGYTF	TGTGCCAGCTCACCACCAGAGAATCCCTATGGCTACACCTTC
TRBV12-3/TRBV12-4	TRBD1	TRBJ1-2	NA	CASSSQGGFGYTF	TGTGCCAGCAGTTCTCAGGGGGGTTTTGGCTACACCTTC
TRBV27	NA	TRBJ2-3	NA	CASSFLRFGLADTQYF	TGTGCCAGCAGTTTCCTCAGGTTTGGTCTCGCAGATACGCAGTATTTT
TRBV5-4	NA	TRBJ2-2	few	CASSFTGWNTGELFF	TGTGCCAGCAGCTTTACAGGGTGGAACACCGGGGAGCTGTTTTTT
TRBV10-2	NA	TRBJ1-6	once	CASSEVGSSPLHF	TGCGCCAGCAGTGAGGTCGGGAGTTCACCCCTCCACTTT
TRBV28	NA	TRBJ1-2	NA	CASHPNSLALYGYTF	TGTGCCAGCCACCCTAACAGTCTTGCGCTCTATGGCTACACCTTC
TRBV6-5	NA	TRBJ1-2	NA	CASRHSTGYTF	TGTGCCAGCAGGCACAGCACTGGCTACACCTTC
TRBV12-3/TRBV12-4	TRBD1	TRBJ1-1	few	CASSLIGTGEAFF	TGTGCCAGCAGTCTCATAGGGACAGGGGAAGCTTTCTTT
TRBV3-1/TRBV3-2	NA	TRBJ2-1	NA	CASSQRGGLADEQFF	TGTGCCAGCAGCCAAAGGGGGGGTTTAGCGGATGAGCAGTTCTTC
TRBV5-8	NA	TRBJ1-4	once	CASSLGGVNEKLFF	TGTGCCAGCAGCCTCGGGGGGGTGAATGAAAAACTGTTTTTT
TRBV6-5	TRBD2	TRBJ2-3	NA	CASSKRLAGDTQYF	TGTGCCAGCAGTAAAAGACTAGCCGGGGATACGCAGTATTTT
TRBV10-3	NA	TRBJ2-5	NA	CAMSTGTMVPETQYF	TGTGCCATGAGCACCGGGACAATGGTCCCAGAGACCCAGTACTTC
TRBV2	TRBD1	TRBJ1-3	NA	CASRFKRQGTIYF	TGTGCCAGCAGATTCAAGCGACAGGGCACCATATATTTT
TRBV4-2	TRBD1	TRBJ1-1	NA	CASSQAPQGVYTEAFF	TGTGCCAGCAGCCAAGCTCCACAGGGGGTTTACACTGAAGCTTTCTTT
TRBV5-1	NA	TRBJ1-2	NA	CASTSSLDSRGYTF	TGCGCCAGCACGAGCAGCCTGGATTCTCGGGGCTACACCTTC
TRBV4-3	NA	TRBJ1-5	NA	CASSPSGGKPQHF	TGCGCCAGCAGCCCTTCCGGGGGGAAGCCCCAGCATTTT
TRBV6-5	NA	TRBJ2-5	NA	CASSYLALSGQETQYF	TGTGCCAGCAGTTACCTCGCGCTAAGCGGGCAAGAGACCCAGTACTTC
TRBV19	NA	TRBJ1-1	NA	CASRRDGTPTEAFF	TGTGCCAGTAGAAGGGACGGAACCCCCACTGAAGCTTTCTTT
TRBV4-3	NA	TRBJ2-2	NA	CASSQTPRNTGELFF	TGCGCCAGCAGCCAAACTCCTAGGAACACCGGGGAGCTGTTTTTT
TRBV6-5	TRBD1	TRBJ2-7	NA	CASSLRATGHEQYF	TGTGCCAGCAGTCTGCGGGCGACAGGGCACGAGCAGTACTTC
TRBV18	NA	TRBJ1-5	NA	CASSLTSAGYNQPQHF	TGTGCCAGCTCTCTGACTTCGGCAGGGTACAATCAGCCCCAGCATTTT
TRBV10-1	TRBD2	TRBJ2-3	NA	CASSESVLAGATDTQYF	TGCGCCAGCAGTGAGTCTGTACTAGCGGGGGCCACAGATACGCAGTATTTT
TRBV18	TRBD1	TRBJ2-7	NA	CASSGTGGYEQYF	TGTGCCAGCTCCGGGACAGGGGGATACGAGCAGTACTTC
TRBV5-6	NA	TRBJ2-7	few	CASSSPRDLAYEQYF	TGTGCCAGCAGCTCCCCTAGGGACCTAGCCTACGAGCAGTACTTC
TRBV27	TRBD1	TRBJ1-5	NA	CASSSRGYSNQPQHF	TGTGCCAGCAGCTCCAGGGGGTATAGCAATCAGCCCCAGCATTTT
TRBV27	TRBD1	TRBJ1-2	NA	CASSLFRDRGTGVNGYTF	TGTGCCAGCAGTTTGTTCCGGGACAGGGGTACAGGGGTGAATGGCTACACCTTC
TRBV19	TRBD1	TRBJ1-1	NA	CASSPGTGLNTEAFF	TGTGCCAGTAGTCCCGGGACAGGGCTGAACACTGAAGCTTTCTTT
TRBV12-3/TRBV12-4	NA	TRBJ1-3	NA	CASRGSGNTIYF	TGTGCCAGCAGGGGGTCCGGAAACACCATATATTTT
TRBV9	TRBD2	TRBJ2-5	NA	CASSPAGSPTQYF	TGTGCCAGCAGTCCAGCGGGGTCCCCGACCCAGTACTTC
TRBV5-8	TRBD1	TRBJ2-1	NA	CASKQTGGPYNEQFF	TGTGCCAGCAAGCAGACAGGGGGGCCCTACAATGAGCAGTTCTTC
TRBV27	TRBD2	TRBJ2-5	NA	CASSLYPWTGGQGTQYF	TGTGCCAGCAGTTTATACCCCTGGACGGGGGGGCAGGGGACCCAGTACTTC
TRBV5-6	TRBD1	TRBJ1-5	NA	CASSTQGPHQPQHF	TGTGCCAGCAGTACACAGGGGCCTCATCAGCCCCAGCATTTT
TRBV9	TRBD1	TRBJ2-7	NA	CASSSGTGGVYEQYF	TGTGCCAGCAGCTCCGGGACAGGGGGTGTCTACGAGCAGTACTTC
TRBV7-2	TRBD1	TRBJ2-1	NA	CASSPWDSSYNEQFF	TGTGCCAGCAGTCCTTGGGACAGTTCCTACAATGAGCAGTTCTTC
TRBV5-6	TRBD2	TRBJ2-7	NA	CASSVTSGTSYEQYF	TGTGCCAGCAGCGTTACTAGCGGCACCTCCTACGAGCAGTACTTC
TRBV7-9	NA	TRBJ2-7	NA	CASSAQDARGYEQYF	TGTGCCAGCAGCGCCCAGGACGCCCGGGGCTACGAGCAGTACTTC
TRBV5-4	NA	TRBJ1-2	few	CASSLSTAGGYTF	TGTGCCAGCAGCCTCTCCACAGCGGGTGGCTACACCTTC